This T cell receptor beta chain originates from a study of TIL therapy for anti-PD-1-resistant metastatic lung cancer. This was the immunoSEQ v3 assay. TCRdb's table, derived via immunoSEQ multiplex PCR, lists solely in-frame clones and lacks some. The sample has 55,000 to 70,000 clones, about nine tenths seen once. Specified time point: pre-treatment sample, taken before nivolumab and TIL therapy. V dropped 2 bases and J dropped 0; count of bases not matched to a gene: 4. Germline CDR1 reads GTSNPN; CDR2 reads SVGIG (reference sequence). This CDR3 contains 15 residues. The material sequenced was blood, taken at baseline. This receptor was obtained from a person aged 25 to 85 with non-small cell lung cancer. The chain uses TRBV30 and TRBJ1-3; 7 bases fit TRBD1. CDR3 DNA sequence: TGTGCCTGGAGTCATACAGGGGCCTCTGGAAACACCATATATTTT. Protein: CAWSHTGASGNTIYF.